This T cell receptor (beta chain) derives from a study of PD-L1 blockade in urothelial cancer. Across the study: Enrolled patients had been treated previously with 0 to 3 chemotherapy regimens. Blood gave a median roughly 140,000 T cells.

Time point indicated: pretreatment peripheral blood. The V gene's germline CDR1 is ENHRY and CDR2 SYGVKD. The CDR3 has 16 amino acids. V lost 10 bases to trimming and J lost 3 bases; unmatched junction nucleotides: 13. Repertoires were generated with immunoSEQ multiplex PCR, while TCRdb's copy carries only in-frame clones and drops some. Altogether around 79,000 clones are present, around four fifths being singletons, with the ten largest covering under 8.5%. The source of this sequence is a man aged 40-55 years with urothelial cancer. The gene calls are TRBV10-3 and TRBJ1-3, with TRBD1 matching 9 bases. The specimen was PBMCs, collected around atezolizumab (anti-PD-L1) treatment. The CDR3 bases are TGTGCCACTACCCGGGGACAGGGAGCTCTTGGAAACACCATATATTTT. Translation: CATTRGQGALGNTIYF.